Shown below are 3 T cell receptor beta chains from a single sample sequenced in a study of cytomegalovirus exposure and HLA in healthy donors. PCR used 60 Vbeta primers and 13 Jbeta primers. Sequenced by immunoSEQ multiplex PCR; TCRdb stores in-frame clones only, minus some. The sample lists roughly 100,000 clones, approximately 69% seen once, with about 22% in the top ten. The specimen sequenced was PBMCs. These receptors originate from a woman aged 45-65 years in good health and CMV-seropositive.

V is TRBV5-1 and J is TRBJ1-3; D ambiguous. Germline CDR1 SGHRS, CDR2 YFSETQ. This CDR3 has 13 residues. Trimming removed 4 bases at V and 0 bases at J, with 5 bases between. The CDR3 spells CASSPDSGNTIYF. The DNA for the CDR3 is TGCGCCAGCAGCCCAGACTCTGGAAACACCATATATTTT.

This clone was recorded once. This rearrangement joins TRBV2 to TRBJ2-4; the match to TRBD2 covers 16 bases. This CDR3 spans 18 amino acids. Germline values: CDR1 SNHLY, CDR2 FYNNEI. Losses at the gene ends were 6 bases for V and 0 bases for J; bases not matched to a gene: 5. In DNA form, the CDR3 reads TGTGCCAGCAGCCCGGGACTAGCGGGGGGGCTAGCCAAAAACATTCAGTACTTC. The encoded protein is CASSPGLAGGLAKNIQYF.

The chain couples TRBV6-6 to TRBJ2-1; 15 nucleotides align to TRBD2. The V and J ends lost 5 bases and 16 bases, in that order; junction bases with no gene match: 6. Germline lookup yields CDR1 MNHNY and CDR2 SVGAGI (reference sequence). This CDR3 is built from 13 residues. The DNA for the CDR3 is TGTGCCAGCAGTACTGGACTAGCGGGGGGGTGTTTCTTC. This sequence encodes CASSTGLAGGCFF.